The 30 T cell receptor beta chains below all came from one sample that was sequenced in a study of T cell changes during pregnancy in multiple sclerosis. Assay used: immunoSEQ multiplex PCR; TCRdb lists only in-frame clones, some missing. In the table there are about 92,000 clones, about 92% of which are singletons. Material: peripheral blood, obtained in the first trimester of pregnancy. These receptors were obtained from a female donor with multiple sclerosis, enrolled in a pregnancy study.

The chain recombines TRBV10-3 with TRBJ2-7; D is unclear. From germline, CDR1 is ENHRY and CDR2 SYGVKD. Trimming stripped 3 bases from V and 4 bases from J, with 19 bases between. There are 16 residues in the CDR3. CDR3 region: CAISDLNLEWQYEQYF. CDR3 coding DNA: TGTGCCATCAGTGACCTTAACCTGGAGTGGCAGTACGAGCAGTACTTC.

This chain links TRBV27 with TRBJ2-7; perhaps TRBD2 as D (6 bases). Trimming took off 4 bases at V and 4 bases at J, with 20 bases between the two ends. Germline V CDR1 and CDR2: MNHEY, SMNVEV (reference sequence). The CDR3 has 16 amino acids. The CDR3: CASSSTLGGTTYEQYF. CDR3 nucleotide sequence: TGTGCCAGCAGTTCCACCCTGGGCGGGACCACGTACGAGCAGTACTTC.

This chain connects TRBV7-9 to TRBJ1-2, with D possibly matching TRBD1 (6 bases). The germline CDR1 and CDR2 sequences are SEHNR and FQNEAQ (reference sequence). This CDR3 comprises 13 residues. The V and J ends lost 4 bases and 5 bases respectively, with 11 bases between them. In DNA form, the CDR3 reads TGTGCCAGCAGCTCTGGGGGCTCGTATGGCTACACCTTC. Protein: CASSSGGSYGYTF.

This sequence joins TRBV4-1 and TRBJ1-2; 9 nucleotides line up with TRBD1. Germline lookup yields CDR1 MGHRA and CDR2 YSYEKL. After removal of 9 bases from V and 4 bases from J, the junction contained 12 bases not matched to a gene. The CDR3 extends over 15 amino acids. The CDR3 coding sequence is TGCGCCAGTGGGACAGGGAGCGTCAACCTCTATGGCTACACCTTC. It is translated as CASGTGSVNLYGYTF.

CDR3 sequence (DNA): TGTGCCACCAGCAGGGACAGGGGGCATGAAAAACTGTTTTTT. This codes for CATSRDRGHEKLFF. The J gene is TRBJ1-4, the V gene TRBV15, with 11 nucleotides matching TRBD1. J was trimmed by 6 bases and V by 3 bases; bases with no gene match: 0. Germline V gives CDR1 LNHNV, CDR2 YYDKDF (reference sequence). CDR3 size: 14 residues. Filled out from reference TRBV15 and TRBJ1-4, the complete variable domain reads DAMVIQNPRYQVTQFGKPVTLSCSQTLNHNVMYWYQQKSSQAPKLLFHYYDKDFNNEADTPDNFQSRRPNTSFCFLDIRSPGLGDTAMYLCATSRDRGHEKLFFGSGTQLSVL.

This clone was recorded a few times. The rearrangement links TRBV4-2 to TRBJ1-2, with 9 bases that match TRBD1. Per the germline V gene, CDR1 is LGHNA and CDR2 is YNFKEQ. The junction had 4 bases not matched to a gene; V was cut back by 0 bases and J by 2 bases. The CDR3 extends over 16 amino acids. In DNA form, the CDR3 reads TGTGCCAGCAGCCAAGATCTGGACAGGGGAAACTATGGCTACACCTTC. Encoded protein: CASSQDLDRGNYGYTF.

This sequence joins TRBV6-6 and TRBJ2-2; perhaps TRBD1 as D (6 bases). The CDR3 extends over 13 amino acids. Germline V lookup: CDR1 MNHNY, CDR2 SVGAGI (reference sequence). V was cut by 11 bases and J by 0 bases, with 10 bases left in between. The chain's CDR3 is CACWTANTGELFF. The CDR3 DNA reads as TGTGCCTGTTGGACAGCGAACACCGGGGAGCTGTTTTTT.

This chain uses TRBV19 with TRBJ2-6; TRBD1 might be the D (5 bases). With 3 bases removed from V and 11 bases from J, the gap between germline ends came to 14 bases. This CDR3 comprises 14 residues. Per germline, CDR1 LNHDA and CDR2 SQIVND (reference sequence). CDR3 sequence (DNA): TGTGCCAGTAGTATTGAGTCAGGGATCTACGTCCTGACTTTC. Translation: CASSIESGIYVLTF.

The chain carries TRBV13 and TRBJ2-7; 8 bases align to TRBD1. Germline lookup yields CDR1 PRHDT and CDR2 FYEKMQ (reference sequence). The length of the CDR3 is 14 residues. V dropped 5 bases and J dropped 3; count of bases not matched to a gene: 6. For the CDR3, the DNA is TGTGCCAGCAGCCCGCCGGGACAGGTCTACGAGCAGTACTTC. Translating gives CASSPPGQVYEQYF.

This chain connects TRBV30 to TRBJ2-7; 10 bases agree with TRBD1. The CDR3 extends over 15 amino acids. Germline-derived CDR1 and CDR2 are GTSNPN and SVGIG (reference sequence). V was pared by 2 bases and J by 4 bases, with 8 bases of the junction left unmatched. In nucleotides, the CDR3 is TGTGCCTGGAGTCCTCCCGGGACAGGGGCATACGAGCAGTACTTC. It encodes CAWSPPGTGAYEQYF.

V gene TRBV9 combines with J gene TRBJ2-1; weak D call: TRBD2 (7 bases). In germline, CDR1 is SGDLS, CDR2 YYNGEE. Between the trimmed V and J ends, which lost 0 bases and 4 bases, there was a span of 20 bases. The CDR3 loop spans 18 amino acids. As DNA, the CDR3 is TGTGCCAGCAGCGTAGACGACCCGGGGGGCGGGTGGTACAATGAGCAGTTCTTC. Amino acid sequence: CASSVDDPGGGWYNEQFF.

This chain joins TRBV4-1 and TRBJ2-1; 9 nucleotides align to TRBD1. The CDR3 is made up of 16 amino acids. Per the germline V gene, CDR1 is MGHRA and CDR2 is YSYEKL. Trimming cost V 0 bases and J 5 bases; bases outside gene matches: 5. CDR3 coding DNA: TGCGCCAGCAGCCAAGACCCAGGGACAGGGAACAATGAGCAGTTCTTC. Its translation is CASSQDPGTGNNEQFF.

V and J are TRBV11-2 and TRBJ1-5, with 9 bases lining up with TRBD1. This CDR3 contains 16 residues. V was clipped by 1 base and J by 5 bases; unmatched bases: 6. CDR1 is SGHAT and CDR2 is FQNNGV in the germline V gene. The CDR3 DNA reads TGTGCCAGCAGCTTAGGGGAAAGACAGGGGGATCAGCCCCAGCATTTT. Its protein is CASSLGERQGDQPQHF. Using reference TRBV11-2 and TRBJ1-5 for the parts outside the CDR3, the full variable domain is EAGVAQSPRYKIIEKRQSVAFWCNPISGHATLYWYQQILGQGPKLLIQFQNNGVVDDSQLPKDRFSAERLKGVDSTLKIQPAKLEDSAVYLCASSLGERQGDQPQHFGDGTRLSIL.

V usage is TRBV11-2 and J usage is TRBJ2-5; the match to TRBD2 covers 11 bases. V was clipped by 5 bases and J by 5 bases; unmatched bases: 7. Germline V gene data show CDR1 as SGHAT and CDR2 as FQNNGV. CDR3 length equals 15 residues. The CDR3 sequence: CASSPLSGREETQYF. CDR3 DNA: TGTGCCAGCAGCCCCCTTAGCGGGAGGGAGGAGACCCAGTACTTC.

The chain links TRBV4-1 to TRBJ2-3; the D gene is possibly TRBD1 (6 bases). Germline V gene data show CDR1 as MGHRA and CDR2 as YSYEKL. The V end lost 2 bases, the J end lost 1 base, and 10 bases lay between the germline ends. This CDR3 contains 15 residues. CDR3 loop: CASSQTGPGTDTQYF. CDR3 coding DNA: TGCGCCAGCAGCCAAACAGGGCCAGGCACAGATACGCAGTATTTT.

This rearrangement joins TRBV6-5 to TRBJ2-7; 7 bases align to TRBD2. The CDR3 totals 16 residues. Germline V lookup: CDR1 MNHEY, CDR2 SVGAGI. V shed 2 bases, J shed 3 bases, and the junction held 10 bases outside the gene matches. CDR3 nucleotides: TGTGCCAGCAGTTACAGCCGGACTAGGGGATACTACGAGCAGTACTTC. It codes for CASSYSRTRGYYEQYF.

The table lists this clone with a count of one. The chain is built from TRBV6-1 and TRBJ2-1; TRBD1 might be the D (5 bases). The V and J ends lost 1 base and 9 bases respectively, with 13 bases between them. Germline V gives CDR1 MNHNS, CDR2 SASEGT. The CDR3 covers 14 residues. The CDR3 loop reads CASSEVRGYGEQFF. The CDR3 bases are TGTGCCAGCAGTGAAGTTAGGGGATACGGTGAGCAGTTCTTC.

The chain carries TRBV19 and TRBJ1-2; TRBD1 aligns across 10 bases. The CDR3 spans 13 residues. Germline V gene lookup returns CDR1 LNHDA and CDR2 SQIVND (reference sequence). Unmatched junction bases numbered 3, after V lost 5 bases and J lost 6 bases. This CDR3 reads CASSYGQGDGYTF. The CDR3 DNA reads TGTGCCAGTAGTTACGGACAGGGGGATGGCTACACCTTC. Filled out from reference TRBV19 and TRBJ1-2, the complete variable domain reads DGGITQSPKYLFRKEGQNVTLSCEQNLNHDAMYWYRQDPGQGLRLIYYSQIVNDFQKGDIAEGYSVSREKKESFPLTVTSAQKNPTAFYLCASSYGQGDGYTFGSGTRLTVV.

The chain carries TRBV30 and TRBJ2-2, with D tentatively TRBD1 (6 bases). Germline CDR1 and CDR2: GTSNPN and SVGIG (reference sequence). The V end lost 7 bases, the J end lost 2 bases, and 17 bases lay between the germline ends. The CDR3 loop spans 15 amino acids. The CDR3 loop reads CAFRTARINTGELFF. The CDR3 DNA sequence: TGTGCCTTCCGGACAGCCCGTATAAACACCGGGGAGCTGTTTTTT. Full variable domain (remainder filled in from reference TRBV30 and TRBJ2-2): SQTIHQWPATLVQPVGSPLSLECTVEGTSNPNLYWYRQAAGRGLQLLFYSVGIGQISSEVPQNLSASRPQDRQFILSSKKLLLSDSGFYLCAFRTARINTGELFFGEGSRLTVL.

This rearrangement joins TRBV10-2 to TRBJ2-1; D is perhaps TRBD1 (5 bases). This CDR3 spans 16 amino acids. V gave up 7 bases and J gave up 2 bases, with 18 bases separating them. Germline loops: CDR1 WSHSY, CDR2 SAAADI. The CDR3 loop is CASTLNPGIPYNEQFF. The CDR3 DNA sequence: TGCGCCAGCACCCTGAACCCAGGGATCCCCTACAATGAGCAGTTCTTC.

CDR3 in DNA: TGCGCCAGCAGCTTGGGGGTACTAGCGGGCCTCAGCACAGATACGCAGTATTTT. This encodes CASSLGVLAGLSTDTQYF. V is TRBV5-1 and J is TRBJ2-3; 9 nucleotides align to TRBD2. CDR1 is SGHRS, CDR2 YFSETQ, per germline. V gave up 0 bases and J gave up 0 bases; unmatched junction bases: 8. CDR3 length equals 18 residues.

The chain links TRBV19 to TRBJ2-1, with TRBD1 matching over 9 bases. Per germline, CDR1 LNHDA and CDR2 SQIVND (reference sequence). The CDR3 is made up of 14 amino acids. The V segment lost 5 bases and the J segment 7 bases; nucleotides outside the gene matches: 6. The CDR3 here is CASSPWTGDNEQFF. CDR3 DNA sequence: TGTGCCAGTAGTCCCTGGACAGGGGATAATGAGCAGTTCTTC.

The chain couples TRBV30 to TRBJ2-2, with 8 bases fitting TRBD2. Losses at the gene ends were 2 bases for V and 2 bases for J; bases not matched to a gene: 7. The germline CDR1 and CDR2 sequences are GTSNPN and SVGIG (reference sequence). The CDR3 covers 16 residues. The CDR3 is CAWSRGSGGNTGELFF. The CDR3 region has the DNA TGTGCCTGGAGTCGAGGAAGCGGGGGCAACACCGGGGAGCTGTTTTTT.

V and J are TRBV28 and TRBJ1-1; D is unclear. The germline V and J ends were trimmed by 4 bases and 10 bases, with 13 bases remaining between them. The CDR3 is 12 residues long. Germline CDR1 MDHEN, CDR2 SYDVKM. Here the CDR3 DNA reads TGTGCCAGCAGTTCGGAGGGAGTGGCAGCTTTCTTT. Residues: CASSSEGVAAFF. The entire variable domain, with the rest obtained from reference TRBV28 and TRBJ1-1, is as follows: DVKVTQSSRYLVKRTGEKVFLECVQDMDHENMFWYRQDPGLGLRLIYFSYDVKMKEKGDIPEGYSVSREKKERFSLILESASTNQTSMYLCASSSEGVAAFFGQGTRLTVV.

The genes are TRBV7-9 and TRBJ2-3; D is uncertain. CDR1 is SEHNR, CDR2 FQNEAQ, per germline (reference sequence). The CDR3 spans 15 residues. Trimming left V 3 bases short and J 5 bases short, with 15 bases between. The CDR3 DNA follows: TGTGCCAGCAGCTTGGGCGATCCCGGCTTAGATACGCAGTATTTT. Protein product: CASSLGDPGLDTQYF.

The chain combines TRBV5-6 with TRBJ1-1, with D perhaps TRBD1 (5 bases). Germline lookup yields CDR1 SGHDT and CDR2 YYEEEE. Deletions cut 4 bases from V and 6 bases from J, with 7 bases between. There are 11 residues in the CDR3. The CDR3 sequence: CASSQTAEAFF. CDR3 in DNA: TGTGCCAGCAGCCAGACAGCTGAAGCTTTCTTT.

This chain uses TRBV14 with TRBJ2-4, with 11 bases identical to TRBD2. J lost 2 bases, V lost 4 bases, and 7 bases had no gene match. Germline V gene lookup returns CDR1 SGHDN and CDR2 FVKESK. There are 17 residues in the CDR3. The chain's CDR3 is CASSRSGLAVTKNIQYF. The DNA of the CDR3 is TGTGCCAGCAGCCGGTCGGGACTAGCGGTGACCAAAAACATTCAGTACTTC. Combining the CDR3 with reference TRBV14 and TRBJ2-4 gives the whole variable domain EAGVTQFPSHSVIEKGQTVTLRCDPISGHDNLYWYRRVMGKEIKFLLHFVKESKQDESGMPNNRFLAERTGGTYSTLKVQPAELEDSGVYFCASSRSGLAVTKNIQYFGAGTRLSVL.

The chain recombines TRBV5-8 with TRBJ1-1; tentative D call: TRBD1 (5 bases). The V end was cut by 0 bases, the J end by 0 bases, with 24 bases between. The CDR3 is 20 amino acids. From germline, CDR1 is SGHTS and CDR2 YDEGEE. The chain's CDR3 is CASSLAWGGGSSDLNTEAFF. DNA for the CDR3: TGTGCCAGCAGCTTGGCATGGGGGGGAGGTTCGAGCGATTTGAACACTGAAGCTTTCTTT. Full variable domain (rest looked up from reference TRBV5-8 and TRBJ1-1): EAGVTQSPTHLIKTRGQQATLRCSPISGHTSVYWYQQALGLGLQFLLWYDEGEERNRGNFPPRFSGRQFPNYSSELNVNALELEDSALYLCASSLAWGGGSSDLNTEAFFGQGTRLTVV.

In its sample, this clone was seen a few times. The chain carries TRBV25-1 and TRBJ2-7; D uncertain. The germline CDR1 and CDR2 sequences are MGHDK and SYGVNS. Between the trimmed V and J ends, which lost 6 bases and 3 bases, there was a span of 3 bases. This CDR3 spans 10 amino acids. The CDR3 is CASRYYEQYF. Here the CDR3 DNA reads TGTGCCAGCAGGTACTACGAGCAGTACTTC.

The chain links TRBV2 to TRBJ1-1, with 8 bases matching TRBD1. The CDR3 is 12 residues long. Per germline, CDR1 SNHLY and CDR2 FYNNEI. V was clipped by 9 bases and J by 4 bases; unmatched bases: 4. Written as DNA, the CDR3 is TGTGCCAGTGGACAGGGTGCCACTGAAGCTTTCTTT. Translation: CASGQGATEAFF.